Presented here are 14 T cell receptor beta chains from one specimen sequenced in a study of T cell repertoires in cytomegalovirus infection. The antigens these receptors bind are not known. TCRdb reprocessed the reads via MiXCR and lists one record per CDR3 protein. The sample includes 550,000 to 700,000 distinct CDR3 sequences, around 40% of them seen just once. Source: cultured PBMCs, taken from culture after CMV antigen stimulation. The receptors originated from a human donor in good health (CMV status not recorded). Some clones in this sample may be carry-over from other donors' samples.

This clonotype appeared a few times. V and J are TRBV7-8 and TRBJ2-3; TRBD2 is a possible D gene (5 bases). Germline CDR1 is SGHVS and CDR2 is FQNEAQ. V was cut by 5 bases and J by 1 base, with 13 bases left in between. The CDR3 is 15 amino acids. The CDR3 protein is CASSLGVVGTDTQYF. The DNA for the CDR3 is TGTGCCAGCAGCCTCGGGGTGGTTGGCACAGATACGCAGTATTTT.

The V call is TRBV6-2 or TRBV6-3, the J call TRBJ1-1; D may be TRBD1 (5 bases). Trimming took 2 bases from V and 1 from J, leaving 14 bases between them. Germline CDR1 and CDR2: MNHEY and SVGEGT. This CDR3 is built from 16 residues. CDR3 protein: CASSYRVRGPNTEAFF. Here the CDR3 DNA reads TGTGCCAGCAGTTACAGGGTTAGGGGACCGAACACTGAAGCTTTCTTT.

There are a few counts of this clonotype. V and J are TRBV7-6 and TRBJ2-5, with 9 bases that match TRBD2. V shed 2 bases and J 5 bases; nucleotides not matched to a gene: 6. The CDR3 sequence is 15 residues long. Germline V gives CDR1 SGHVS, CDR2 FNYEAQ. CDR3 residues: CASSLIAGVSETQYF. The CDR3 nucleotides are TGTGCCAGCAGCTTAATAGCGGGAGTGAGTGAGACCCAGTACTTC.

The chain combines TRBV7-2 with TRBJ1-5; D unclear. The CDR3 is 17 amino acids. The V end lost 5 bases, the J end lost 2 bases, and 19 bases lay between the germline ends. CDR1 and CDR2 (germline): SGHTA, FQGNSA. CDR3 coding DNA: TGTGCCAGCAGCCCAAAAAGCCATCCCTGGGGCAATCAGCCCCAGCATTTT. It yields the protein CASSPKSHPWGNQPQHF.

This sequence joins TRBV24-1 and TRBJ2-3, with D possibly called TRBD1 or TRBD2 (6 bases each). V was trimmed by 0 bases and J by 4 bases, leaving 22 bases between them. This CDR3 is 19 amino acids long. Germline V gene sequence: CDR1 KGHDR, CDR2 SFDVKD. As DNA, the CDR3 is TGTGCCACCAGTGATTTGCTCCCCGGAAAGCAGGGGAGGCCAGATACGCAGTATTTT. Translating gives CATSDLLPGKQGRPDTQYF.

The V gene is TRBV28, the J gene TRBJ2-1, with D possibly TRBD2 on 6 matching bases. The germline CDR1 and CDR2 sequences are MDHEN and SYDVKM. Trimming removed 3 bases from V and 1 base from J, with 13 bases in between. The length of the CDR3 is 16 residues. DNA of the CDR3: TGTGCCAGCAGTTTGGTCGGGACTTTATCCTACAATGAGCAGTTCTTC. Residues: CASSLVGTLSYNEQFF.

This chain joins TRBV7-9 and TRBJ1-4; 9 bases match TRBD1. Germline V gives CDR1 SEHNR, CDR2 FQNEAQ (reference sequence). V dropped 5 bases and J dropped 5; count of bases not matched to a gene: 12. This CDR3 is built from 17 residues. The CDR3 DNA is TGTGCCAGCAGCCAAACCGGGACAGGGAATGGGAATGAAAAACTGTTTTTT. It translates to CASSQTGTGNGNEKLFF.

There are a few counts of this clonotype. The chain uses TRBV7-2 and TRBJ2-2; TRBD1 matches at 8 bases. The V gene end was trimmed by 1 base and the J gene end by 7 bases; junction bases not matched to a gene: 11. The CDR3 is made up of 17 amino acids. CDR1 is SGHTA and CDR2 is FQGNSA in the germline V gene. The CDR3 DNA reads TGTGCCAGCAGCTTAGTGGGGGGTAACAGGGGGATCGGGGAGCTGTTTTTT. It encodes CASSLVGGNRGIGELFF.

In this sample, this clonotype turned up many times. The CDR3 coding sequence is TGTGCCAGCAGCTCCGACAAAGGACTAGCGAGCCACCAAAATGAGCAGTTCTTC. Translated, it gives CASSSDKGLASHQNEQFF. The gene calls are TRBV7-9 and TRBJ2-1, with TRBD2 identical over 9 bases. This CDR3 is built from 18 residues. V gave up 4 bases and J gave up 7 bases; unmatched junction bases: 17. The germline V gene encodes CDR1 SEHNR and CDR2 FQNEAQ (reference sequence). Variable domain in full (rest from reference TRBV7-9 and TRBJ2-1): DTGVSQNPRHKITKRGQNVTFRCDPISEHNRLYWYRQTLGQGPEFLTYFQNEAQLEKSRLLSDRFSAERPKGSFSTLEIQRTEQGDSAMYLCASSSDKGLASHQNEQFFGPGTRLTVL.

The chain carries TRBV19 and TRBJ2-1; TRBD2 aligns across 9 bases. CDR1 LNHDA and CDR2 SQIVND come from the germline V gene (reference sequence). The CDR3 totals 14 residues. Germline trimming cut 4 bases from V and 7 bases from J; bases unmatched to any gene: 5. The CDR3 region has the DNA TGTGCCAGTAGTAGGTTTAGCGGGAGAAATGAGCAGTTCTTC. This codes for CASSRFSGRNEQFF.

V is TRBV20-1 and J is TRBJ1-5, with D perhaps matching TRBD1 (6 bases). Germline V gene data show CDR1 as DFQATT and CDR2 as SNEGSKA (reference sequence). This CDR3 has 14 amino acids. Deletions cut 0 bases from V and 6 bases from J, with 12 bases between. The CDR3 DNA reads as TGCAGTGCTAGAGATACAAGGGGGGGTCAGCCCCAGCATTTT. Amino acids: CSARDTRGGQPQHF.

The J gene is TRBJ2-1, the V gene TRBV7-2; 7 bases align to TRBD2. Germline CDR1 SGHTA, CDR2 FQGNSA. This CDR3 has 15 amino acids. V dropped 1 base and J dropped 3; count of bases not matched to a gene: 3. The CDR3 DNA reads TGTGCCAGCAGCTTAGGGAGGACTAGCTACAATGAGCAGTTCTTC. Its protein is CASSLGRTSYNEQFF.

This clonotype was seen more than once but under ten times. The chain has TRBV7-6 and TRBJ2-1; D not resolved. V was clipped by 4 bases and J by 10 bases, with 11 bases between them. CDR3 length equals 12 residues. Germline CDR1 reads SGHVS; CDR2 reads FNYEAQ. CDR3 residues: CASSSAIGEQFF. For the CDR3, the DNA is TGTGCCAGCAGCTCCGCCATTGGGGAGCAGTTCTTC.

This clonotype appeared a few times. The chain is built from TRBV7-8 and TRBJ2-7; no clear D gene. Germline CDR1 is SGHVS and CDR2 is FQNEAQ. The length of the CDR3 is 14 residues. V lost 3 bases and J lost 0, with 9 bases in between. The CDR3 sequence: CASSFLAVSYEQYF. CDR3 nucleotides: TGTGCCAGCAGCTTCCTGGCGGTCTCCTACGAGCAGTACTTC. Supplemented by reference TRBV7-8 and TRBJ2-7, the full variable domain reads GAGVSQSPRYKVAKRGQDVALRCDPISGHVSLFWYQQALGQGPEFLTYFQNEAQLDKSGLPSDRFFAERPEGSVSTLKIQRTQQEDSAVYLCASSFLAVSYEQYFGPGTRLTVT.